Shown below are 27 T cell receptor beta chains from a single sample sequenced in a study of beta chain features in type 1 diabetes. Expressed TCRB transcripts were sequenced, since all the RNA that had been isolated was reverse transcribed. Method: immunoSEQ multiplex PCR; TCRdb's copy keeps in-frame clones and lacks some. The repertoire has under 300,000 clones, 8% of them found once; the top ten carry over 0.8%. Sample: central memory CD4+ T cells from blood. The receptors come from a woman aged 18-30 years in good health.

In this sample, this clone turned up a few times. The chain recombines TRBV28 with TRBJ2-7, with a possible D match to TRBD1 (6 bases). Trimming removed 6 bases from V and 2 bases from J, with 17 bases in between. The V gene's germline CDR1 is MDHEN and CDR2 SYDVKM. The CDR3 contains 15 residues. This CDR3 reads CASRPGQKKTYEQYV. Here the CDR3 DNA reads TGTGCCAGCAGGCCCGGACAGAAAAAAACCTACGAGCAGTACGTC.

This clone appeared once. This sample includes further DNA sequences coding for the same CDR3. The chain is built from TRBV7-8 and TRBJ1-5; maybe TRBD1 (5 bases). This CDR3 contains 13 residues. The germline gives CDR1 SGHVS, CDR2 FQNEAQ. Between the trimmed V and J ends, which lost 2 bases and 4 bases, there was a span of 6 bases. CDR3 sequence (DNA): TGTGCCAGCAGCTTACGGGGGAATCAGCCCCAGCATTTT. Its protein is CASSLRGNQPQHF.

DNA of the CDR3: TGTGCCAGCAGTTACTCGGGGGGGCGAGAACTGTTTTTT. Translated, it gives CASSYSGGRELFF. The chain carries TRBV6-5 and TRBJ1-4; the D gene is possibly TRBD1 (6 bases). Between the trimmed V and J ends, which lost 0 bases and 12 bases, there was a span of 11 bases. From germline, CDR1 is MNHEY and CDR2 SVGAGI. The CDR3 extends over 13 amino acids.

The chain carries TRBV25-1 and TRBJ1-2, with D tentatively TRBD1 (5 bases). Germline V CDR1 and CDR2: MGHDK, SYGVNS. The germline V and J ends were trimmed by 0 bases and 8 bases, with 13 bases remaining between them. This CDR3 spans 14 amino acids. The chain's CDR3 is CASSEYEGWEGYTF. The CDR3 coding sequence is TGTGCCAGCAGTGAATATGAGGGGTGGGAAGGCTACACCTTC.

This clone was picked up many times. The chain links TRBV7-2 to TRBJ1-1; D perhaps matches TRBD1 (5 bases). Germline CDR1 reads SGHTA; CDR2 reads FQGNSA. This CDR3 has 14 residues. V dropped 5 bases and J dropped 1 base, with 11 bases sitting between them. The CDR3 bases are TGTGCCAGCAGCCCGAGCGGACAGAACACTGAAGCTTTCTTT. Its translation is CASSPSGQNTEAFF.

The genes are TRBV18 and TRBJ1-4; D is uncertain. The germline gives CDR1 KGHSH, CDR2 LQKENI. The CDR3 spans 14 residues. V was shortened by 1 base and J by 3 bases, with 6 bases between the two germline ends. CDR3 sequence reads: CASSPQGANEKLFF. CDR3 sequence (DNA): TGTGCCAGCTCACCACAGGGCGCTAATGAAAAACTGTTTTTT.

This clone occurred a few times. The chain combines TRBV5-1 with TRBJ2-4, with D uncertain. Deletions cut 0 bases from V and 6 bases from J, with 16 bases between. This CDR3 has 16 residues. Per the germline V gene, CDR1 is SGHRS and CDR2 is YFSETQ. CDR3 sequence (DNA): TGCGCCAGCAGCTTGGCCCCCACTACCATGGGAAACATTCAGTACTTC. Protein product: CASSLAPTTMGNIQYF.

This clone was seen a few times. This chain connects TRBV5-1 to TRBJ1-2, with unresolved D. The ends were cut back, 0 bases at V and 2 bases at J, with 11 bases in the middle. CDR3 size: 15 residues. Germline values: CDR1 SGHRS, CDR2 YFSETQ. The CDR3 DNA follows: TGCGCCAGCAGCTTGGGGTCGAGTGTAAACTATGGCTACACCTTC. Translated: CASSLGSSVNYGYTF.

This clone was picked up one time. V and J are TRBV15 and TRBJ1-1, with D possibly being TRBD1 (5 bases). The V end was cut by 8 bases, the J end by 0 bases, with 13 bases between. This CDR3 spans 14 amino acids. Germline CDR1 and CDR2: LNHNV and YYDKDF (reference sequence). CDR3 sequence (DNA): TGTGCCACCTCCCTGGGGGATATGAACACTGAAGCTTTCTTT. This encodes CATSLGDMNTEAFF.

This clone turned up a few times. This sequence joins TRBV10-2 and TRBJ2-5; no reliable D call. V was shortened by 0 bases and J by 4 bases, with 3 bases between the two germline ends. Germline-derived CDR1 and CDR2 are WSHSY and SAAADI. This CDR3 has 12 residues. CDR3 residues: CASSESRETQYF. In DNA form, the CDR3 reads TGCGCCAGCAGTGAGTCGCGAGAGACCCAGTACTTC.

This clone was picked up a small number of times. The rearrangement links TRBV11-3 to TRBJ2-5; TRBD1 or TRBD2 may be the D gene (5 bases each). CDR3 length: 16 amino acids. Germline V lookup: CDR1 SGHNT, CDR2 YENEEA. V lost 0 bases, J lost 4 bases, and 15 bases lay in between. The CDR3 sequence: CASSLDIGGSPETQYF. In DNA form, the CDR3 reads TGTGCCAGCAGCTTAGATATTGGGGGTTCGCCAGAGACCCAGTACTTC. Full variable domain (rest looked up from reference TRBV11-3 and TRBJ2-5): EAGVVQSPRYKIIEKKQPVAFWCNPISGHNTLYWYLQNLGQGPELLIRYENEEAVDDSQLPKDRFSAERLKGVDSTLKIQPAELGDSAVYLCASSLDIGGSPETQYFGPGTRLLVL.

Only a few counts were recorded for this clone. J is TRBJ2-5 and V is TRBV11-2; D is uncertain. The ends were cut back, 1 base at V and 5 bases at J, with 8 bases in the middle. This CDR3 contains 13 residues. The germline gives CDR1 SGHAT, CDR2 FQNNGV. The CDR3 DNA sequence: TGTGCCAGCAGCTTAGCCCTCACCGAGACCCAGTACTTC. Translation: CASSLALTETQYF.

This clone was observed a few times. The chain couples TRBV15 to TRBJ1-4; D ambiguous. CDR1 is LNHNV and CDR2 is YYDKDF in the germline V gene (reference sequence). V gave up 1 base and J gave up 5 bases, with 17 bases separating them. This CDR3 comprises 17 residues. The CDR3 nucleotides read TGTGCCACCAGCAGAGCGTTAGGAGCCAGGCAAAATGAAAAACTGTTTTTT. Amino acid sequence: CATSRALGARQNEKLFF.

The chain has TRBV7-9 and TRBJ1-1; tentatively, D is TRBD1 (6 bases). Between the trimmed V and J ends, which lost 3 bases and 4 bases, there was a span of 12 bases. There are 14 residues in the CDR3. CDR1 SEHNR and CDR2 FQNEAQ come from the germline V gene (reference sequence). CDR3 loop: CASSFTGRGTEAFF. The CDR3 coding sequence is TGTGCCAGCAGCTTCACAGGGCGGGGCACTGAAGCTTTCTTT.

This clone was observed a handful of times. One end of the junction fails to match germline, which may point to a read error. The V call is TRBV6-5, the J call TRBJ1-2; 10 bases align to TRBD1. From germline, CDR1 is MNHEY and CDR2 SVGAGI. This CDR3 comprises 13 residues. The CDR3 sequence: CAISGTGEYGYTF. In DNA form, the CDR3 reads TGTGCCATCAGTGGGACAGGGGAATATGGCTACACCTTC.

The J gene is TRBJ1-1, the V gene TRBV2; possible D gene TRBD1, 5 bases. Germline CDR1 and CDR2: SNHLY and FYNNEI. With 3 bases removed from V and 5 bases from J, the gap between germline ends came to 10 bases. This CDR3 spans 13 amino acids. In DNA form, the CDR3 reads TGTGCCAGCAGTGAGCGGGAGGGGACTGAAGCTTTCTTT. It is translated as CASSEREGTEAFF.

This rearrangement joins TRBV29-1 to TRBJ2-1; D is unclear. The CDR3 contains 11 residues. The germline gives CDR1 SQVTM, CDR2 ANQGSEA. V shed 5 bases and J shed 8 bases, with 10 bases lying between them. DNA for the CDR3: TGCAGCGTTCGGTGGGGATATGAGCAGTTCTTC. Its protein is CSVRWGYEQFF.

The rearrangement links TRBV29-1 to TRBJ1-1; D gene uncertain. With 4 bases removed from V and 4 bases from J, the gap between germline ends came to 13 bases. The germline CDR1 and CDR2 sequences are SQVTM and ANQGSEA. CDR3 length: 13 amino acids. The CDR3, as DNA: TGCAGCGTTGTGCGGGGATCGAGCACTGAAGCTTTCTTT. It yields the protein CSVVRGSSTEAFF.

As to this clone: A far larger clone lies a single base away; this is likely a read error. The chain carries TRBV10-3 and TRBJ2-3; D gene unclear. V lost 10 bases and J 2 bases, leaving 7 bases between the germline ends. CDR1 and CDR2 (germline): ENHRY, SYGVKD. The CDR3 has 11 amino acids. CDR3 residues: CASSITDTQYF. In DNA form, the CDR3 reads TGTGCCAGCAGCATCACAGATACGCAGTATTTT.

This clone showed up many times. The rearrangement joins TRBV5-5 to TRBJ1-1; tentative D call: TRBD1 (6 bases). V lost 3 bases and J 8 bases, leaving 8 bases between the germline ends. The germline gives CDR1 SGHKS, CDR2 YYEKEE (reference sequence). The CDR3 is 11 residues long. The DNA of the CDR3 is TGTGCCAGCAGCTACGGACAGGAAGCTTTCTTT. Its protein product is CASSYGQEAFF.

The CDR3 spells CASSAPGQGSGNTIYF. CDR3 DNA sequence: TGTGCCAGCAGCGCACCGGGACAGGGGTCTGGAAACACCATATATTTT. The chain uses TRBV7-9 and TRBJ1-3, with TRBD1 matching 10 bases. This CDR3 has 16 residues. J was trimmed by 1 base and V by 5 bases; bases with no gene match: 5. Germline V gene lookup returns CDR1 SEHNR and CDR2 FQNEAQ (reference sequence).

This chain links TRBV10-3 with TRBJ1-5; 7 nucleotides line up with TRBD1. The CDR3 extends over 14 amino acids. J gave up 3 bases and V 10 bases, and 9 bases lay outside the gene matches. CDR1 and CDR2 (germline): ENHRY, SYGVKD. The chain's CDR3 is CASRQGLDNQPQHF. Here the CDR3 DNA reads TGTGCCAGCAGACAGGGCCTAGACAATCAGCCCCAGCATTTT.

The chain employs TRBV2 and TRBJ1-4; 8 nucleotides align to TRBD1. The CDR3 contains 14 residues. Trimming cost V 8 bases and J 5 bases; bases outside gene matches: 7. The germline gives CDR1 SNHLY, CDR2 FYNNEI. CDR3 residues: CASSSQGANEKLFF. The CDR3 nucleotides read TGTGCCAGCTCCAGCCAGGGGGCGAATGAAAAACTGTTTTTT.

This clone was recorded a few times. This chain connects TRBV7-2 to TRBJ1-2, with TRBD1 as a possible D gene (6 bases). CDR3 length equals 13 residues. V gave up 1 base and J gave up 3 bases, with 6 bases separating them. From germline, CDR1 is SGHTA and CDR2 FQGNSA. The CDR3 loop reads CASSLGGHYGYTF. The CDR3 DNA reads TGTGCCAGCAGCTTAGGGGGGCACTATGGCTACACCTTC.

The chain carries TRBV6-6 and TRBJ1-2; no clear D gene. The V end lost 7 bases, the J end lost 4 bases, and 13 bases lay between the germline ends. The length of the CDR3 is 13 residues. CDR1 and CDR2 (germline): MNHNY, SVGAGI (reference sequence). Here the CDR3 DNA reads TGTGCCAGCAATCAAGATGGGTTCTATGGCTACACCTTC. It specifies CASNQDGFYGYTF.

CDR3 DNA sequence: TGTGCCAGCACCCCCCAGGGCGTAGGGGGCCAGCCCCAGCATTTT. It translates to CASTPQGVGGQPQHF. The V gene is TRBV6-6, the J gene TRBJ1-5; 7 bases agree with TRBD1. Germline CDR1 and CDR2: MNHNY and SVGAGI (reference sequence). This CDR3 is 15 amino acids long. V was pared by 7 bases and J by 7 bases, with 13 bases of the junction left unmatched.

This clone was seen a few times. The chain employs TRBV4-2 and TRBJ2-5; D may be TRBD2 (5 bases). Deletions cut 1 base from V and 5 bases from J, with 17 bases between. Germline V gene sequence: CDR1 LGHNA, CDR2 YNFKEQ. CDR3 length: 16 amino acids. DNA for the CDR3: TGTGCCAGCAGCCAAGGAAATGTCGGGGTGGCGGAGACCCAGTACTTC. The encoded protein is CASSQGNVGVAETQYF.